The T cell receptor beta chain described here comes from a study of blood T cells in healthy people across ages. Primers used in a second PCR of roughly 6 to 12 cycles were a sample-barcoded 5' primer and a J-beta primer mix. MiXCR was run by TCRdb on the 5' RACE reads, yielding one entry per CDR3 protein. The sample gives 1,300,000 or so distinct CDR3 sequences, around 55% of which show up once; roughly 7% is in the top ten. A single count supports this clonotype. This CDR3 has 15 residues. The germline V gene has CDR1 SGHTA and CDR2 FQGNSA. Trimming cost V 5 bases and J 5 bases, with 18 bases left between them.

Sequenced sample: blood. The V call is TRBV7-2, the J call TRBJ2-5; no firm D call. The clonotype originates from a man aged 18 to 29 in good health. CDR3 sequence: CASSHRNFLTETQYF. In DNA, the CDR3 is TGTGCCAGCAGCCACCGGAACTTCCTAACCGAGACCCAGTACTTC. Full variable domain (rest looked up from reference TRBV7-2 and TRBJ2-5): GAGVSQSPSNKVTEKGKDVELRCDPISGHTALYWYRQSLGQGLEFLIYFQGNSAPDKSGLPSDRFSAERTGGSVSTLTIQRTQQEDSAVYLCASSHRNFLTETQYFGPGTRLLVL.